A selection of T cell receptor beta chains follows, all from one sample in a study of CD8 T cells in ankylosing spondylitis. MiXCR, run by TCRdb on the 5' RACE reads, gives a single entry per CDR3 protein. Among around 120,000 distinct CDR3 sequences listed, roughly an eighth were seen once. The specimen sequenced was blood, either unsorted or a sorted T cell fraction (not recorded which). Source of these receptors: a female donor with ankylosing spondylitis or in good health (not recorded which). The CDR3 runs from the conserved cysteine through the conserved F or W. A D gene is named only where the DNA matches it firmly. Size is omitted from some rows. Given values are once, few, many or a class for expanded clones.

clone_size: many
v_call: TRBV7-6
d_call: -
j_call: TRBJ2-3
cdr3_nt: TGTGCCAGCAGCTCCCTGGGCGGGAAGGGTACGGATACGCAGTATTTT
cdr3_aa: CASSSLGGKGTDTQYF

clone_size: few
v_call: TRBV5-1
d_call: -
j_call: TRBJ2-3
cdr3_nt: TGCGCCAGCAGCTTCCCAGGACCAGATACGCAGTATTTT
cdr3_aa: CASSFPGPDTQYF

clone_size: -
v_call: TRBV29-1
d_call: -
j_call: TRBJ2-7
cdr3_nt: TGCAGCGTTACCCAGGGCTACGAGCAGTACTTC
cdr3_aa: CSVTQGYEQYF

clone_size: many
v_call: TRBV12-3/TRBV12-4
d_call: -
j_call: TRBJ2-2
cdr3_nt: TGTGCCAGCAGTTTCCGGGGGTCGAACACCGGGGAGCTGTTTTTT
cdr3_aa: CASSFRGSNTGELFF

clone_size: many
v_call: TRBV4-2
d_call: -
j_call: TRBJ1-5
cdr3_nt: TGTGCCAGCAGCCAAGATCCCAGGACCAATCAGCCCCAGCATTTT
cdr3_aa: CASSQDPRTNQPQHF

clone_size: -
v_call: TRBV18
d_call: TRBD2
j_call: TRBJ2-1
cdr3_nt: TGTGCCAGCTCACTACTAGCGCCAAACTCCTACAATGAGCAGTTCTTC
cdr3_aa: CASSLLAPNSYNEQFF

clone_size: few
v_call: TRBV4-2
d_call: TRBD2
j_call: TRBJ2-5
cdr3_nt: TGTGCCAGCAGCCAATACATCCAGCGGGGGGAAGAGACCCAGTACTTC
cdr3_aa: CASSQYIQRGEETQYF

clone_size: -
v_call: TRBV5-1
d_call: -
j_call: TRBJ2-3
cdr3_nt: TGCGCCAGCAGCTTGGGACTATCTAGCACAGATACGCAGTATTTT
cdr3_aa: CASSLGLSSTDTQYF

clone_size: many
v_call: TRBV25-1
d_call: -
j_call: TRBJ2-5
cdr3_nt: TGTGCCAGCAGTACTTCCTTTCTTGCGGGTCCGAGAGTCGGTGTATTTGGGACCCAGTACTTC
cdr3_aa: CASSTSFLAGPRVGVFGTQYF

clone_size: many
v_call: TRBV20-1
d_call: TRBD2
j_call: TRBJ2-7
cdr3_nt: TGCAGTGCTAGAGATCCTAGCGGGAACTACGAGCAGTACTTC
cdr3_aa: CSARDPSGNYEQYF

clone_size: few
v_call: TRBV11-1
d_call: -
j_call: TRBJ2-4
cdr3_nt: TGTGCCAGCAGCTTACGGCCCGTGGCGGGGAAGGCCAAAAACATTCAGTACTTC
cdr3_aa: CASSLRPVAGKAKNIQYF

clone_size: many
v_call: TRBV12-3/TRBV12-4
d_call: -
j_call: TRBJ2-7
cdr3_nt: TGTGCCAGCAGTTTAGAGGGTTACGAGCAGTACTTC
cdr3_aa: CASSLEGYEQYF

clone_size: few
v_call: TRBV5-1
d_call: -
j_call: TRBJ2-1
cdr3_nt: TGCGCCAGCAGCTTGGCTCTTACCAGCAAAGGGTCCTACAATGAGCAGTTCTTC
cdr3_aa: CASSLALTSKGSYNEQFF

clone_size: few
v_call: TRBV12-3/TRBV12-4
d_call: TRBD2
j_call: TRBJ2-7
cdr3_nt: TGTGCCAGCAGTGAGGAGGGAGGGAAGAGCTCCTACGAGCAGTACTTC
cdr3_aa: CASSEEGGKSSYEQYF

clone_size: many
v_call: TRBV3-1
d_call: -
j_call: TRBJ2-3
cdr3_nt: TGTGCCAGCAGCCAAGATCCAGGGTGGACTAGCACAGATACGCAGTATTTT
cdr3_aa: CASSQDPGWTSTDTQYF

clone_size: many
v_call: TRBV7-2
d_call: -
j_call: TRBJ1-1
cdr3_nt: TGTGCCAGCAGCTTAGGACAGGAAGCTTTCTTT
cdr3_aa: CASSLGQEAFF

clone_size: many
v_call: TRBV6-1
d_call: TRBD1
j_call: TRBJ2-1
cdr3_nt: TGTGCCAGCAGCCAAATGGACAGGGGGAATGAGCAGTTCTTC
cdr3_aa: CASSQMDRGNEQFF

clone_size: -
v_call: TRBV5-1
d_call: TRBD1
j_call: TRBJ2-2
cdr3_nt: TGCGCCAGCAGCTCAGGGGACAGGGCCACCGGGGAGCTGTTTTTT
cdr3_aa: CASSSGDRATGELFF

clone_size: few
v_call: TRBV20-1
d_call: TRBD1
j_call: TRBJ2-2
cdr3_nt: TGCAGTGCGAGGGACAGGGACACCGGGGAGCTGTTTTTT
cdr3_aa: CSARDRDTGELFF

clone_size: -
v_call: TRBV7-2
d_call: TRBD1
j_call: TRBJ1-5
cdr3_nt: TGTGCCAGCAGCTTAGCCAGGGGGAAGCCCCAGCATTTT
cdr3_aa: CASSLARGKPQHF

clone_size: -
v_call: TRBV7-2
d_call: TRBD1
j_call: TRBJ2-7
cdr3_nt: TGTGCCAGCAGCCCGGGACAGGCAGGCTCCTACGAGCAGTACTTC
cdr3_aa: CASSPGQAGSYEQYF

clone_size: -
v_call: TRBV6-6
d_call: -
j_call: TRBJ2-3
cdr3_nt: TGTGCCAGCAGTTACTCGATGGATACGCAGTATTTT
cdr3_aa: CASSYSMDTQYF

clone_size: many
v_call: TRBV20-1
d_call: TRBD2
j_call: TRBJ2-3
cdr3_nt: TGCAGTGCTTCCAAAGGGACTAGCGGGAGGACAGATACGCAGTATTTT
cdr3_aa: CSASKGTSGRTDTQYF

clone_size: few
v_call: TRBV9
d_call: TRBD2
j_call: TRBJ2-5
cdr3_nt: TGTGCCAGCAGCGTCGGGACTAGAGGAGGAGAGACCCAGTACTTC
cdr3_aa: CASSVGTRGGETQYF

clone_size: -
v_call: TRBV5-1
d_call: -
j_call: TRBJ1-1
cdr3_nt: TGCGCCAGCAGCTTGGGGCAGGAGACAAACGGGGCTTTCTTT
cdr3_aa: CASSLGQETNGAFF

clone_size: few
v_call: TRBV10-3
d_call: -
j_call: TRBJ2-7
cdr3_nt: TGTGCCATCAGAGGAGCCGGCGAGCAGTACTTC
cdr3_aa: CAIRGAGEQYF

clone_size: few
v_call: TRBV21-1
d_call: -
j_call: TRBJ2-3
cdr3_nt: TGTGCCAGCAAAGCCCACCAGACAGGTCCACACCCGGGAGATACGCAGTATTTT
cdr3_aa: CASKAHQTGPHPGDTQYF

clone_size: -
v_call: TRBV5-1
d_call: -
j_call: TRBJ2-1
cdr3_nt: TGCGCCAGCAGCTTGGGGGTAGAATACAATGAGCAGTTCTTC
cdr3_aa: CASSLGVEYNEQFF

clone_size: few
v_call: TRBV7-9
d_call: -
j_call: TRBJ2-2
cdr3_nt: TGTGCCAGCAGATTAATGGGTGCGAACACCGGGGAGCTGTTTTTT
cdr3_aa: CASRLMGANTGELFF

clone_size: -
v_call: TRBV27
d_call: -
j_call: TRBJ2-7
cdr3_nt: TGTGCCAGCAGTTTTACCCCGGCCCTCTCCTACGAGCAGTACTTC
cdr3_aa: CASSFTPALSYEQYF

clone_size: -
v_call: TRBV28
d_call: TRBD1
j_call: TRBJ1-4
cdr3_nt: TGTGCCAGCAGGTCCGGGACAGGGGTTGAAAAACTGTTTTTT
cdr3_aa: CASRSGTGVEKLFF

clone_size: many
v_call: TRBV15
d_call: -
j_call: TRBJ2-4
cdr3_nt: TGTGCCACCAGCATGGGGGCCCAAGATGGTGATTGGCTAGCCAAAAACATTCAGTACTTC
cdr3_aa: CATSMGAQDGDWLAKNIQYF

clone_size: -
v_call: TRBV18
d_call: -
j_call: TRBJ2-7
cdr3_nt: TGTGCCAGCTCACCGCCCGACGGTACCTACGAGCAGTACTTC
cdr3_aa: CASSPPDGTYEQYF

clone_size: few
v_call: TRBV5-1
d_call: -
j_call: TRBJ1-1
cdr3_nt: TGCGCCAGCAGCTTGTTCGGGACACTCAACACTGAAGCTTTCTTT
cdr3_aa: CASSLFGTLNTEAFF

clone_size: few
v_call: TRBV7-9
d_call: -
j_call: TRBJ2-1
cdr3_nt: TGTGCCAGCAGCCTGGTCCTTCTGGGGTCCTACAATGAGCAGTTCTTC
cdr3_aa: CASSLVLLGSYNEQFF

clone_size: -
v_call: TRBV12-3/TRBV12-4
d_call: -
j_call: TRBJ2-3
cdr3_nt: TGTGCCAGCAGTTCTGGTGGGGGGCGTACAGATACGCAGTATTTT
cdr3_aa: CASSSGGGRTDTQYF

clone_size: many
v_call: TRBV20-1
d_call: -
j_call: TRBJ2-4
cdr3_nt: TGCAGTGCTAGGGGGATAGCGGAGCTGAACATTCAGTACTTC
cdr3_aa: CSARGIAELNIQYF

clone_size: -
v_call: TRBV20-1
d_call: -
j_call: TRBJ1-4
cdr3_nt: TGCAGTGCTAGATTATCCGCAACTAATGAAAAACTGTTTTTT
cdr3_aa: CSARLSATNEKLFF

clone_size: many
v_call: TRBV7-3
d_call: -
j_call: TRBJ2-3
cdr3_nt: TGTGCCAGCAGCTCCAACACTGGGGATACGCAGTATTTT
cdr3_aa: CASSSNTGDTQYF

clone_size: -
v_call: TRBV2
d_call: TRBD1
j_call: TRBJ1-2
cdr3_nt: TGTGCCAGCAGAAGGGATGGACAGGGGGCCTATGGCTACACCTTC
cdr3_aa: CASRRDGQGAYGYTF

clone_size: -
v_call: TRBV7-2
d_call: -
j_call: TRBJ2-2
cdr3_nt: TGTGCCAGCTGTCCGAGCGGACCGAACACCGGGGAGCTTTTTTTT
cdr3_aa: CASCPSGPNTGELFF

clone_size: -
v_call: TRBV27
d_call: -
j_call: TRBJ2-3
cdr3_nt: TGTGCCAGCAGTCCGTGGGGCCGCCATACGCAGTATTTT
cdr3_aa: CASSPWGRHTQYF

clone_size: many
v_call: TRBV20-1
d_call: -
j_call: TRBJ2-1
cdr3_nt: TGCAGTGCTAGGGAGAGGGCGACTGAGCAGTTCTTC
cdr3_aa: CSARERATEQFF

clone_size: many
v_call: TRBV7-9
d_call: TRBD1
j_call: TRBJ1-2
cdr3_nt: TGTGCCAGCAGCCCATCCGGGACAGGCGGACCCTATGGCTACACCTTC
cdr3_aa: CASSPSGTGGPYGYTF

clone_size: many
v_call: TRBV19
d_call: TRBD1
j_call: TRBJ2-7
cdr3_nt: TGTGCCAGTAGTATTCCGGGACAGGGAACGGACGAGCAGTACTTC
cdr3_aa: CASSIPGQGTDEQYF